This is a list of T cell receptor beta chains from one sample in a study of OX40 agonist ivuxolimab in advanced cancers. This table comes from immunoSEQ multiplex PCR, and its TCRdb copy is limited to in-frame clones, with some not included. The sample lists over 50,000 clones, about 90% occurring once. The starting material was CD4+ or CD8+ T cells sorted from blood, obtained in a trial of the OX40 agonist ivuxolimab. These receptor sequences come from an adult with an advanced solid tumor such as melanoma, head and neck, liver or kidney cancer. Both conserved end residues are part of each CDR3. The order of the fields is D gene, clone size, J gene, V gene, CDR3 DNA, CDR3 protein. The D gene is left open where the match is weak. For some rows the clone size is stated as once, few or many, or as a class when expanded; others skip it.

. . TRBJ2-7 TRBV7-9 TGTGCCAGCAGCCCCGCTGGCGACCCCCACGAGCAGTACTTC CASSPAGDPHEQYF
. . TRBJ2-1 TRBV7-9 TGTGCCAGCAGCTCCCGCCTGCTGTCCTACAATGAGCAGTTCTTC CASSSRLLSYNEQFF
. once TRBJ2-1 TRBV7-7 TGTGCTAGCAGCGAGGACTCTTACAATGAGCAGTTCTTC CASSEDSYNEQFF
. . TRBJ2-7 TRBV29-1 TGCAGCGTGGGGCAGGTAGCCTACGAGCAGTACTTC CSVGQVAYEQYF
TRBD2 . TRBJ2-3 TRBV28 TGTGCCAGCAGGCGGACTAGCGGGAGGGCCGATACGCAGTATTTT CASRRTSGRADTQYF
. . TRBJ2-4 TRBV6-6 TGTGCCAGCAGCCCCTCGGTAGCCAAAAACATTCAGTACTTC CASSPSVAKNIQYF
. . TRBJ1-3 TRBV7-9 TGTGCCAGCAGCTCCTCTCGGGACAACTCTGGAAACACCATATATTTT CASSSSRDNSGNTIYF
. . TRBJ2-5 TRBV10-3 TGTGCCACCGGACAGCCCCAAGAGACCCAGTACTTC CATGQPQETQYF
. . TRBJ1-3 TRBV9 TGTGCCAGCAGCGGAGTGGGAAACACCATATATTTT CASSGVGNTIYF
. . TRBJ1-6 TRBV27 TGTGCCAGCAGTTTAGAGGACCCCTATTCACCCCTCCACTTT CASSLEDPYSPLHF
. . TRBJ2-7 TRBV5-1 TGCGCCAGCAGCCCTGGGGGATATGGGGGTTCCTACGAGCAGTACTTC CASSPGGYGGSYEQYF
. . TRBJ2-2 TRBV28 TGTGCCAGCAATTGGGGAGGCGAGGGCACCGGGGAGCTGTTTTTT CASNWGGEGTGELFF
. . TRBJ2-3 TRBV5-6 TGTGCCAGCAGCTTGTTCGAAGCGATCGTCGGAGATACGCAGTATTTT CASSLFEAIVGDTQYF
TRBD1 . TRBJ2-7 TRBV6-5 TGTGCCAGCAGTAACTGGGACAGGGGTAGGGGCGAGCAGTACTTC CASSNWDRGRGEQYF
. . TRBJ2-3 TRBV6-5 TGTGCCAGCAGATTCGGGCATACGCAGTATTTT CASRFGHTQYF
TRBD1 . TRBJ1-1 TRBV27 TGTGCCAGCAGCGGGACAGGGTGGAACACTGAAGCTTTCTTT CASSGTGWNTEAFF
. . TRBJ1-5 TRBV7-9 TGTGCCAGCAGCTTCTCGGACCAGCCCCAGCATTTT CASSFSDQPQHF
. . TRBJ2-5 TRBV27 TGTGCCAGCAGGGGGACAACGACCCAGTACTTC CASRGTTTQYF
TRBD1 . TRBJ2-2 TRBV6-6 TGTGCCAGCGGGGGGACAGGTGTAGCCGGGGAGCTGTTTTTT CASGGTGVAGELFF
. . TRBJ2-7 TRBV6-5 TGTGCCAGCAGTAACCGGGACACCGCCTACGAGCAGTACTTC CASSNRDTAYEQYF
. . TRBJ2-1 TRBV7-9 TGTGCCAGCAGCCCGGGAACCTACCCCGACAATGAGCAGTTCTTC CASSPGTYPDNEQFF
. once TRBJ2-2 TRBV27 TGTGCCAGCAGTTCACTTAACGGGGAGCTGTTTTTT CASSSLNGELFF
. . TRBJ2-2 TRBV4-2 TGTGCCAGCAGCCAAGAAACAGCCGAGAACACCGGGGAGCTGTTTTTT CASSQETAENTGELFF
. . TRBJ1-1 TRBV6-1 TGTGCCAGCATCGTGGGCGGAAACACTGAAGCTTTCTTT CASIVGGNTEAFF
. once TRBJ2-3 TRBV7-9 TGTGCCAGCAGCTTAGTTAGTGGGAGCACAGATACGCAGTATTTT CASSLVSGSTDTQYF
. . TRBJ1-2 TRBV28 TGTGCCAGCAAATCCCCCCTGGCTTACTATGGCTACACCTTC CASKSPLAYYGYTF
. . TRBJ2-7 TRBV18 TGTGCCAGCTCACCTTACAGAATCTACGAGCAGTACTTC CASSPYRIYEQYF
. . TRBJ2-1 TRBV11-3 TGTGCCAGCAGTCTTCGAGGAGATCACAATGAGCAGTTCTTC CASSLRGDHNEQFF
. . TRBJ2-3 TRBV28 TGTGCCAGCAGCGGACAGTACCAGACTAGCACAGATACGCAGTATTTT CASSGQYQTSTDTQYF
. . TRBJ2-7 TRBV7-3 TGTGCCAGCAGCTTACCGAGGACAGTTTACGAGCAGTACTTC CASSLPRTVYEQYF
TRBD2 . TRBJ2-7 TRBV4-1 TGCGCCAGCAGCCAAGTCAGCGGGAATGGCTACGAGCAGTACTTC CASSQVSGNGYEQYF
. few TRBJ2-2 TRBV2 TGTGCCAGCAGTGAATTTTGGGAGTCACATCCGAACACCGGGGAGCTGTTTTTT CASSEFWESHPNTGELFF
. few TRBJ2-2 TRBV7-9 TGTGCCAGCAGCTTAGCGTACGGGGAGCTGTTTTTT CASSLAYGELFF
. . TRBJ2-7 TRBV9 TGTGCCAGCAGCGCCGCCCTGACTAGCTACGAGCAGTACTTC CASSAALTSYEQYF
. . TRBJ2-7 TRBV9 TGTGCCAGCAGCGCCAGGAACTCCTACGAGCAGTACTTC CASSARNSYEQYF
. . TRBJ2-7 TRBV5-6 TGTGCCAGCACCGATGTTGGGGGAGTAACTTACGAGCAGTACTTC CASTDVGGVTYEQYF
. . TRBJ2-2 TRBV7-9 TGTGCCAGCAGCCCAGCCTGGGGGGCCTCGAGCACCGGGGAGCTGTTTTTT CASSPAWGASSTGELFF
TRBD2 . TRBJ2-7 TRBV5-1 TGCGCCAGTGGGACTAGCGGGATGGAGATCCACGAGCAGTACTTC CASGTSGMEIHEQYF
. few TRBJ1-1 TRBV5-8 TGTGCCAGCAGCTTGGCCGTGGGGGGCCAGAACACTGAAGCTTTCTTT CASSLAVGGQNTEAFF
TRBD2 . TRBJ2-7 TRBV9 TGTGCCAGCAGCGTCGGGCTAGCGGGAGTTGCTAACGAGCAGTACTTC CASSVGLAGVANEQYF
TRBD1 . TRBJ1-4 TRBV7-4 TGTGCCAGCAGCAATCGAAATCTTGACAGGGAAAACGAAAAACTGTTTTTT CASSNRNLDRENEKLFF
. . TRBJ2-1 TRBV10-1 TGCGCCAGCAGTGAGTATGCGGATGAGCAGTTCTTC CASSEYADEQFF
. . TRBJ2-7 TRBV30 TGTGCCTGGAGTGCAGACAGATCCTACGAGCAGTACTTC CAWSADRSYEQYF
. few TRBJ2-5 TRBV6-1 TGTGCCAGCACTGTCCCTAATCAAGAGACCCAGTACTTC CASTVPNQETQYF
. . TRBJ2-7 TRBV21-1 TGTGCCAGCAGCAAAGGGGGGTGCGCCCGTCTCTACGAGCAGTACTTC CASSKGGCARLYEQYF
. . TRBJ2-1 TRBV28 TGTGCCAGCAGTTTACTCCCCCCCGGGACCACCGTCTACAATGAGCAGTTCTTC CASSLLPPGTTVYNEQFF